Given below is one T cell receptor beta chain in context. What it binds is unknown. The record originates from a study of post-analysis software for immune sequencing data. Study-wide findings and caveats: Controls had lower frequencies than patients of a handful of TRBV segments, which included TRBV5-6, TRBV5-1 and TRBV20-1. Multiple sclerosis patients had significantly lower normalized Chao1 diversity than controls.

The CDR3 runs 17 residues. Looked up from germline, CDR1 is SGHTA and CDR2 is FQGNSA. V lost 0 bases, J lost 4 bases, and 8 bases stayed unmatched. Researchers reported that TCR beta cDNA libraries carried unique molecular identifiers. TCRdb processed the PCR reads anew with MiXCR; each CDR3 protein has one entry. The sample has some 800,000 distinct CDR3 sequences; 46% are singletons. The clonotype comes from a girl aged 5 to 17 with multiple sclerosis. The chain couples TRBV7-2 to TRBJ2-7, with TRBD2 matching 11 bases. The sample was blood. The CDR3 DNA reads as TGTGCCAGCAGCTTAGCCGTAGCGGGAGGGCGACGGTACGAGCAGTACTTC. Encoded protein: CASSLAVAGGRRYEQYF. Supplemented by reference TRBV7-2 and TRBJ2-7, the full variable domain reads GAGVSQSPSNKVTEKGKDVELRCDPISGHTALYWYRQSLGQGLEFLIYFQGNSAPDKSGLPSDRFSAERTGGSVSTLTIQRTQQEDSAVYLCASSLAVAGGRRYEQYFGPGTRLTVT.